One T cell receptor (beta chain) is described in this entry. This sample was taken from a study of siplizumab effects on memory and regulatory T cells. The V gene's germline CDR1 is MNHNY and CDR2 SVGAGI (reference sequence). With 10 bases removed from V and 4 bases from J, the gap between germline ends came to 11 bases. There are 11 residues in the CDR3. Data came from immunoSEQ multiplex PCR; TCRdb stores just in-frame clones and leaves some out. This sample has some 62,000 clones; roughly 83% occur once, and the top ten carry around 3.8%. The source of this sequence is a human donor in good health. Sequenced sample: memory CD4+ T cells sorted from blood. The chain uses TRBV6-6 and TRBJ2-7; D is perhaps TRBD2 (5 bases). Here the CDR3 reads CAIASGYEQYF. The CDR3, as DNA: TGTGCCATCGCTTCGGGGTACGAGCAGTACTTC.